This T cell receptor (beta chain) was obtained from a study of T cell clonotyping in hematopoietic cell transplantation. Looking at the study overall: Cytoreduction preceded collection of pretransplant recipient samples. Study-level results: At the given depth, recipient repertoires were over 95% de novo clonotypes. CD4 and CD8 repertoire contributions could not be separated without sorting.

Profiled with immunoSEQ multiplex PCR; TCRdb holds only in-frame clones, not every one. The data show several thousand clones, about 90% seen once. As to time point: recipient sample about 28 days before transplant, after cytoreduction. Blood collection times were about day -28 and days 30, 100, 180 posttransplant. As concerns this clone: Its antigen remains unidentified.

Germline V gene sequence: CDR1 LNHDA, CDR2 SQIVND (reference sequence). This CDR3 has 16 residues. Trimming shortened V by 5 bases and J by 8 bases, and 22 bases separated the two germline ends. The source was peripheral blood mononuclear cells, collected before stem cell transplant. The clonotype was recovered from a woman aged 60-70 years with acute myeloid leukemia. Some clones in this sample may be carry-over from other donors' samples. The rearrangement uses TRBV19 and TRBJ2-1, with D possibly TRBD1 on 5 matching bases. CDR3: CASSPKRRQGIDEQFF. In nucleotides, the CDR3 is TGTGCCAGTAGTCCTAAGCGTCGGCAGGGAATCGATGAGCAGTTCTTC.